The 20 T cell receptor beta chains presented below share a single source sample, sequenced in a study of T cell clonality in common variable immunodeficiency. TCRdb's copy holds only in-frame clones and misses some; the assay was immunoSEQ multiplex PCR. This sample includes about 29,000 clones with no singletons; its ten biggest clones take up around 4.5%. The sample was peripheral blood mononuclear cells. The receptor source for this set is a person aged 18 to 69 in good health.

This clone has at least ten counts. From the germline J gene comes the end of the CDR3, since the read stops 3 residues before it. The chain has TRBV11-3 and TRBJ2-3; 11 bases fit TRBD2. Germline-derived CDR1 and CDR2 are SGHNT and YENEEA. The V segment lost 5 bases and the J segment 4 bases; nucleotides outside the gene matches: 5. The CDR3 is 15 amino acids. CDR3 protein: CASSTPSGRSDTQYF. CDR3 DNA, as far as it was read: TGTGCCAGCAGCACCCCTAGCGGGAGGTCAGATACG.

This clone was seen only a few times. The read comes to an end 3 residues before the CDR3 does, leaving the germline J gene to fill in the end. The rearrangement uses TRBV30 and TRBJ1-1; TRBD1 aligns across 8 bases. With V trimmed by 4 bases and J by 5 bases, 6 bases remained unmatched. The CDR3 runs 13 residues. Per germline, CDR1 GTSNPN and CDR2 SVGIG (reference sequence). Partial CDR3 DNA: TGTGCCTGGACCGCAGGGGGCATTACTGAA. It specifies CAWTAGGITE. In full, the CDR3 is CAWTAGGITEAFF.

In its sample, this clone was seen many times. The read ends 3 residues before the CDR3 terminus; that terminus is restored from the germline J gene. V gene TRBV5-1 combines with J gene TRBJ1-2; D is perhaps TRBD1 (5 bases). The germline V gene encodes CDR1 SGHRS and CDR2 YFSETQ. The germline V and J ends were trimmed by 6 bases and 6 bases, with 21 bases remaining between them. The CDR3 totals 15 residues. Here the CDR3 reads CASKPTILGGNGYTF. CDR3 bases read: TGCGCCAGCAAGCCGACGATATTGGGGGGGAATGGC.

This clone occurred many times. The read terminates 3 residues before the CDR3 end, so the remaining end is supplied by the germline J gene. The rearrangement links TRBV4-1 to TRBJ2-4; 9 bases match TRBD2. The V segment lost 6 bases and the J segment 4 bases; nucleotides outside the gene matches: 10. From germline, CDR1 is MGHRA and CDR2 YSYEKL. The CDR3 covers 16 residues. The sequenced CDR3 bases are TGCGCCAGCAGTCCTGACTTACTAGCGGGTAAAAACATT. Amino acids: CASSPDLLAGKNI. The entire CDR3 protein reads CASSPDLLAGKNIQYF.

For this clone: A read error may explain this, as a much larger clone is one base away. The CDR3 is cut off 3 residues early in the read; its end comes from the germline J gene. This chain joins TRBV30 and TRBJ2-5, with 8 bases identical to TRBD1. This CDR3 is 14 amino acids long. Germline V lookup: CDR1 GTSNPN, CDR2 SVGIG (reference sequence). Losses at the gene ends were 3 bases for V and 4 bases for J; bases not matched to a gene: 7. The CDR3 sequence is CAWRLDRAGETQYF. The sequenced CDR3 bases are TGTGCCTGGAGACTGGACAGGGCGGGAGAGACC.

This clone appeared a few times. The read comes to an end 3 residues before the CDR3 does, leaving the germline J gene to fill in the end. J is TRBJ1-5 and V is TRBV11-2, with D hard to call. The length of the CDR3 is 13 residues. CDR1 SGHAT and CDR2 FQNNGV come from the germline V gene. Trimming took off 3 bases at V and 4 bases at J, with 7 bases between the two ends. The CDR3 bases that were read are TGTGCCAGCAGCTTCCAGTTAAATCAGCCC. It translates to CASSFQLNQP. The entire CDR3 protein reads CASSFQLNQPQHF.

This clone has a handful of counts. Read sequence stops 3 residues before the CDR3 end, and the germline J gene provides the missing end. This chain links TRBV5-1 with TRBJ2-5; 10 bases match TRBD2. The CDR3 covers 15 residues. V lost 3 bases to trimming and J lost 5 bases; unmatched junction nucleotides: 7. Germline CDR1 and CDR2: SGHRS and YFSETQ. The CDR3 bases that were read are TGCGCCAGCAGCTCAGCGGGAGGGGGGGAGGAGACC. It encodes CASSSAGGGEET. In full, the CDR3 reads CASSSAGGGEETQYF. Looking up the rest from reference TRBV5-1 and TRBJ2-5 gives the full variable domain: KAGVTQTPRYLIKTRGQQVTLSCSPISGHRSVSWYQQTPGQGLQFLFEYFSETQRNKGNFPGRFSGRQFSNSRSEMNVSTLELGDSALYLCASSSAGGGEETQYFGPGTRLLVL.

There are many counts of this clone. Read sequence stops 3 residues before the CDR3 end, and the germline J gene provides the missing end. The rearrangement joins TRBV4-2 to TRBJ1-2, with D unresolved. Trimming left V 0 bases short and J 4 bases short, with 12 bases between. The CDR3 is 15 amino acids. Germline V gives CDR1 LGHNA, CDR2 YNFKEQ. Here the CDR3 reads CASSQERGAGYGYTF. The CDR3 bases that were read are TGTGCCAGCAGCCAAGAACGGGGAGCGGGCTATGGC.

In regard to this clone: The sequence runs out 3 residues before the end of the CDR3; the remainder is reconstructed from the germline J gene. The chain has TRBV11-3 and TRBJ2-7; D not resolved. CDR1 SGHNT and CDR2 YENEEA come from the germline V gene. The CDR3 spans 14 residues. V lost 5 bases and J lost 5, with 16 bases in between. The CDR3 loop is CASSPLAGSDEQYF. CDR3 DNA, as far as it was read: TGTGCCAGCAGCCCCTTAGCCGGGTCCGACGAG. The full variable domain, with the rest looked up from reference TRBV11-3 and TRBJ2-7, is EAGVVQSPRYKIIEKKQPVAFWCNPISGHNTLYWYLQNLGQGPELLIRYENEEAVDDSQLPKDRFSAERLKGVDSTLKIQPAELGDSAVYLCASSPLAGSDEQYFGPGTRLTVT.

This clone was counted many times. The read terminates 3 residues ahead of where the CDR3 ends, so the germline J gene completes it. The V gene is TRBV5-1, the J gene TRBJ2-6; 9 nucleotides line up with TRBD1. This CDR3 is built from 18 residues. Trimming took 0 bases from V and 0 from J; bases not matched to a gene: 4. Germline CDR1 is SGHRS and CDR2 is YFSETQ. CDR3 in amino acids: CASSLEGQGSSGANVLTF. CDR3 bases read: TGCGCCAGCAGCTTGGAGGGACAGGGATCCTCTGGGGCCAACGTC. Based on the CDR3 plus reference TRBV5-1 and TRBJ2-6, the full variable domain is KAGVTQTPRYLIKTRGQQVTLSCSPISGHRSVSWYQQTPGQGLQFLFEYFSETQRNKGNFPGRFSGRQFSNSRSEMNVSTLELGDSALYLCASSLEGQGSSGANVLTFGAGSRLTVL.

In its sample, this clone was seen many times. The CDR3 end falls 3 residues outside the read, so it is completed with the germline J gene. The chain links TRBV10-3 to TRBJ2-1; TRBD1 aligns across 10 bases. V was clipped by 7 bases and J by 5 bases; unmatched bases: 8. There are 15 residues in the CDR3. Looked up from germline, CDR1 is ENHRY and CDR2 is SYGVKD. CDR3 amino acids: CAINLGQGINNEQFF. The sequenced part of the CDR3 DNA is TGTGCCATCAATTTGGGACAGGGGATCAACAATGAG.

This clone was observed at least ten times. The DNA ends 3 residues before the CDR3 does, and the rest of the CDR3 is filled in from the germline J gene. V is TRBV19 and J is TRBJ2-5; 10 positions agree with TRBD2. Trimming cost V 9 bases and J 3 bases; bases outside gene matches: 10. The CDR3 contains 15 residues. The germline V gene encodes CDR1 LNHDA and CDR2 SQIVND (reference sequence). This CDR3 reads CASSEWTSGEETQYF. The sequenced part of the CDR3 DNA is TGTGCCAGCTCCGAATGGACTAGCGGCGAAGAGACC.

This clone has a count of ten or more. The sequenced fragment ends 3 residues before the CDR3 boundary, so the rest is inferred from the germline J gene. This chain joins TRBV7-9 and TRBJ1-2; D remains ambiguous. The CDR3 runs 11 residues. Germline CDR1 reads SEHNR; CDR2 reads FQNEAQ (reference sequence). The covered CDR3 bases are TGTGCCAGCAGCTTAGCGCGGGGC. Translating gives CASSLARG. The full CDR3 sequence reads CASSLARGYTF.

This clone came up a few times. Read data end 3 residues before the CDR3 end; the end is taken from the germline J gene. V gene TRBV19 combines with J gene TRBJ2-1, with TRBD1 matching over 7 bases. Per germline, CDR1 LNHDA and CDR2 SQIVND (reference sequence). V was pared by 4 bases and J by 5 bases, with 5 bases of the junction left unmatched. This CDR3 has 14 amino acids. The sequenced part of the CDR3 DNA is TGTGCCAGTAGTACACGGGACAGAAACAATGAG. Translating gives CASSTRDRNNE. The complete CDR3 reads CASSTRDRNNEQFF.

At least ten counts were recorded for this clone. The read halts 3 residues ahead of the CDR3 end, with the missing end drawn from the germline J gene. The J gene is TRBJ1-3, the V gene TRBV19; a possible D gene is TRBD1 (6 bases). With 4 bases removed from V and 0 bases from J, the gap between germline ends came to 19 bases. CDR3 length equals 18 residues. Germline assignment: CDR1 LNHDA and CDR2 SQIVND (reference sequence). CDR3 DNA (partial): TGTGCCAGTAGTAGCGATCATGCGGGGGCACTCTCTGGAAACACC. Its translation: CASSSDHAGALSGNT. The entire CDR3 protein reads CASSSDHAGALSGNTIYF.

There are many counts of this clone. The read ends 3 residues before the CDR3 terminus; that terminus is restored from the germline J gene. The chain carries TRBV5-1 and TRBJ1-2; the D gene is possibly TRBD1 (6 bases). The V gene lost 2 bases and the J gene lost 4 bases, with 15 bases spanning the gap. This CDR3 region has 15 residues. CDR1 and CDR2 from the germline V gene are SGHRS and YFSETQ. This CDR3 reads CASSFSPGTLYGYTF. The sequenced part of the CDR3 DNA is TGCGCCAGCAGCTTTTCGCCCGGGACACTCTATGGC.

This clone was seen ten or more times. The read ends 3 residues shy of where the CDR3 ends; the end is completed using the germline J gene. This chain joins TRBV30 and TRBJ2-3; tentatively, D is TRBD2 (5 bases). This CDR3 region has 14 residues. Per germline, CDR1 GTSNPN and CDR2 SVGIG (reference sequence). V gave up 3 bases and J gave up 0 bases, with 10 bases separating them. Here the CDR3 reads CAWSVGGSTDTQYF. Partial CDR3 DNA: TGTGCCTGGAGCGTCGGCGGGAGCACAGATACG.

This clone was picked up a small number of times. The read terminates 3 residues ahead of where the CDR3 ends, so the germline J gene completes it. The V gene is TRBV7-9, the J gene TRBJ2-1, with 9 nucleotides matching TRBD2. The V segment lost 7 bases and the J segment 5 bases; nucleotides outside the gene matches: 9. The CDR3 covers 15 residues. Germline CDR1 and CDR2: SEHNR and FQNEAQ (reference sequence). The CDR3 sequence: CASIALAGVHNEQFF. The sequenced CDR3 bases are TGTGCCAGCATCGCATTAGCGGGAGTTCACAATGAG. Using reference TRBV7-9 and TRBJ2-1 for the parts outside the CDR3, the full variable domain is DTGVSQNPRHKITKRGQNVTFRCDPISEHNRLYWYRQTLGQGPEFLTYFQNEAQLEKSRLLSDRFSAERPKGSFSTLEIQRTEQGDSAMYLCASIALAGVHNEQFFGPGTRLTVL.

In this sample, this clone turned up many times. Coverage ceases 3 residues before the CDR3 finishes, and the germline J gene fills in the end. J is TRBJ1-1 and V is TRBV6-2 or TRBV6-3; D ambiguous. CDR1 and CDR2 (germline): MNHEY, SVGEGT. Trimming took off 4 bases at V and 2 bases at J, with 20 bases between the two ends. There are 17 residues in the CDR3. CDR3 in amino acids: CASSFYRGFNPNTEAFF. Incomplete CDR3 DNA: TGTGCCAGCAGTTTCTACCGGGGTTTTAACCCAAACACTGAA.

This clone was counted ten times or more. The CDR3 is cut off 3 residues early in the read; its end comes from the germline J gene. This sequence joins TRBV7-3 and TRBJ1-5; 7 bases map to TRBD1. There are 13 residues in the CDR3. Germline CDR1 reads SGHTA; CDR2 reads FQGTGA. After removal of 5 bases from V and 8 bases from J, the junction contained 6 bases not matched to a gene. The part of the CDR3 DNA that was read is TGTGCCAGCAGCCGAGGGGGCCGGGAGCCC. This encodes CASSRGGREP. The CDR3 in its entirety is CASSRGGREPQHF.